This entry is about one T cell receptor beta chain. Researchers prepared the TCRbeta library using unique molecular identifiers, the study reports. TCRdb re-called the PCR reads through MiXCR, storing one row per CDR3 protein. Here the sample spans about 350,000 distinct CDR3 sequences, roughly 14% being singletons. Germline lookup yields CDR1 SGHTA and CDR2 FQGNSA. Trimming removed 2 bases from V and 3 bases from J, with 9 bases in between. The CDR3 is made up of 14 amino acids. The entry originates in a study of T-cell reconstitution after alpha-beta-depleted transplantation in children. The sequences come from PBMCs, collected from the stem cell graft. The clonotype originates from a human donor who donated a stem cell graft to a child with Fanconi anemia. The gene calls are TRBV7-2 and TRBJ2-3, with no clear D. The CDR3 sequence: CASSLRLGTDTQYF. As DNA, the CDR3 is TGTGCCAGCAGCTTAAGGCTAGGTACAGATACGCAGTATTTT. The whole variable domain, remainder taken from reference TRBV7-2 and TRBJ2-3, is GAGVSQSPSNKVTEKGKDVELRCDPISGHTALYWYRQSLGQGLEFLIYFQGNSAPDKSGLPSDRFSAERTGGSVSTLTIQRTQQEDSAVYLCASSLRLGTDTQYFGPGTRLTVL.